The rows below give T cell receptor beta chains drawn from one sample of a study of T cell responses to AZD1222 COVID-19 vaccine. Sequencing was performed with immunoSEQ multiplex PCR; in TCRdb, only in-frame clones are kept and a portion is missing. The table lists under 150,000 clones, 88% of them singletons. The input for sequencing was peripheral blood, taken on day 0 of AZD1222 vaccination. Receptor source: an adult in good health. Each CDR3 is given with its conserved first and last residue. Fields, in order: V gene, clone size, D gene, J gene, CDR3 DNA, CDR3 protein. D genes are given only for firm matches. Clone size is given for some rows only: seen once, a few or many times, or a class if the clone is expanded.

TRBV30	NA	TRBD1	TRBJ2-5	TGTGCCTGGAGGGCGGGGACAGGGGCGATACGGTGGGAGACCCAGTACTTC	CAWRAGTGAIRWETQYF
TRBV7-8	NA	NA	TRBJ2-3	TGTGCCAGCAGCTCGGGACTTCTGGATACGCAGTATTTT	CASSSGLLDTQYF
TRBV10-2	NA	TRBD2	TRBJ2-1	TGCGCCAGCAGTGAGCCCCGACTAGCGGGAGTACCCAATGAGCAGTTCTTC	CASSEPRLAGVPNEQFF
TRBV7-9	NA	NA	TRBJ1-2	TGTGCCAGCAGCTTACCGACTAACTATGGCTACACCTTC	CASSLPTNYGYTF
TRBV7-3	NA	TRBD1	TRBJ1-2	TGTGCCAGCAGCCCCCGACAGGGTGACGGCTATGGCTACACCTTC	CASSPRQGDGYGYTF
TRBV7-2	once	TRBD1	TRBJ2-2	TGTGCCAGCAGGCCTACAGGGGGGAACACCGGGGAGCTGTTTTTT	CASRPTGGNTGELFF
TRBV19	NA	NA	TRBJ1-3	TGTGCCAGTAGTTGGGGGTCTGGAAACACCATATATTTT	CASSWGSGNTIYF
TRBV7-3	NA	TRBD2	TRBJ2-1	TGTGCCAGCAGCCCGAGGGGTAGCGGGGATGATGAGCAGTTCTTC	CASSPRGSGDDEQFF
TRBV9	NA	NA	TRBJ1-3	TGTGCCAGCAGCCAACCAAAATCCGGGGTCTCTGGAAACACCATATATTTT	CASSQPKSGVSGNTIYF
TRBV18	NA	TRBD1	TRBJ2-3	TGTGCCAGCTCACCCACAGGGGCTGGGAACACAGATACGCAGTATTTT	CASSPTGAGNTDTQYF
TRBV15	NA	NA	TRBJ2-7	TGTGCCACCCGGCCTCCAAGGCGTGGGCGGTGCTACGAGCAGTACTTC	CATRPPRRGRCYEQYF
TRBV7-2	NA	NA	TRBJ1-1	TGTGCCAGCAGCTTAGGTGGGGCAATGAACACTGAAGCTTTCTTT	CASSLGGAMNTEAFF
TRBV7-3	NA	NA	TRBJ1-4	TGTGCCAGCGGCCCTCTTCGGGAAAAACTGTTTTTT	CASGPLREKLFF
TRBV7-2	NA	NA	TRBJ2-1	TGTGCCAGCAGCTTAGTATCATCCAGGGATAATGAGCAGTTCTTC	CASSLVSSRDNEQFF
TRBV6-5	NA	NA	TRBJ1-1	TGTGCCAGCAGGGCCATGGGGTTGAACACTGAAGCTTTCTTT	CASRAMGLNTEAFF
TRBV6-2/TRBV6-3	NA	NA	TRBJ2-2	TGTGCCAGCAGTTACTCTAGGAGGTTAAACACCGGGGAGCTGTTTTTT	CASSYSRRLNTGELFF
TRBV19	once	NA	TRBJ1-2	TGTGCCAGTAGTATAGCAGGCAGGGGTTACTATGGCTACACCTTC	CASSIAGRGYYGYTF
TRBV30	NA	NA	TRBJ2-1	TGTGCCTGGAGTGTACTTATGGCAGGGGCCTACAATGAGCAGTTCTTC	CAWSVLMAGAYNEQFF
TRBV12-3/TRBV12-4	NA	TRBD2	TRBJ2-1	TGTGCCAGCAGTTTAATGGGACTAGTCCAGTTCTTC	CASSLMGLVQFF
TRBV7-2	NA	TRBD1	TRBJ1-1	TGTGCCAGCAGCTCTTGGACAGGGGGCAACACTGAAGCTTTCTTT	CASSSWTGGNTEAFF
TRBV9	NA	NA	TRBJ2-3	TGTGCCAGCAGCCCGGACGGTAGCACAGATACGCAGTATTTT	CASSPDGSTDTQYF
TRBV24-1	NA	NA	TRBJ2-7	TGTGCCACCAGTGACTCGGACCTATACGAGCAGTACTTC	CATSDSDLYEQYF
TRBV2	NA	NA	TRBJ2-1	TGTGCCAGCAGTTCCCAGTCCCTTAATGAGCAGTTCTTC	CASSSQSLNEQFF
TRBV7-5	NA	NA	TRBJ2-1	TGTGTCAGAAGCTTAAAGGTGGGGGAAAGGGGCGCCGGTTACCACAATGAGCAGTTCTTC	CVRSLKVGERGAGYHNEQFF
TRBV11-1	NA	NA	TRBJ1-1	TGTGCCAGCAGCTTAGGAGGTGTCAGAGAAGCTTTCTTT	CASSLGGVREAFF
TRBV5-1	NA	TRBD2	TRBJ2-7	TGCGCCAGCAGGCCCAGCGGGGCCTACGAGCAGTACTTC	CASRPSGAYEQYF
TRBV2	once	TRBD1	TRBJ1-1	TGTGCCAGCAGCAGACAGGGGCGGGGGAACACTGAAGCTTTCTTT	CASSRQGRGNTEAFF
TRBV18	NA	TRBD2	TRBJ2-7	TGTGCCAGCTCACCAGCGGGGGGGAACGCCTACGAGCAGTACTTC	CASSPAGGNAYEQYF
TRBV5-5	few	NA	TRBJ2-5	TGTGCCAGCAGCGAGGGACCGCAGTACCAAGAGACCCAGTACTTC	CASSEGPQYQETQYF